These 15 T cell receptor beta chains were sequenced from one sample in a study of patients and donors after allogeneic stem cell transplantation. Via MiXCR, TCRdb re-called the RT-PCR reads, giving one row per CDR3 protein. The sample gives 100,000 to 130,000 distinct CDR3 sequences, 35% of which show up once; around 30% is in the top ten. The sample comprised blood, either unsorted or a sorted T cell fraction (not recorded which). Receptors were obtained from a human donor who was either an allogeneic HSCT recipient or a stem cell or donor lymphocyte infusion donor (not recorded which). It is not recorded whose cells these are; they may come from a transplant donor.

V usage is TRBV7-9 and J usage is TRBJ2-5; no clear D gene. CDR3 length: 13 residues. Per germline, CDR1 SEHNR and CDR2 FQNEAQ (reference sequence). The V end was cut by 6 bases, the J end by 5 bases, with 13 bases between. The CDR3 bases are TGTGCCAGCAGTATTAGATTCCGGGAGACCCAGTACTTC. Its translation: CASSIRFRETQYF.

Ten or more counts support this clonotype. This chain joins TRBV6-5 and TRBJ1-1; D not resolved. V dropped 6 bases and J dropped 0 bases, with 11 bases sitting between them. This CDR3 is built from 14 residues. CDR1 and CDR2 from the germline V gene are MNHEY and SVGAGI. CDR3 sequence: CASSRTTMNTEAFF. The DNA for the CDR3 is TGTGCCAGCAGCCGCACTACCATGAACACTGAAGCTTTCTTT.

The chain uses TRBV20-1 and TRBJ1-5, with TRBD1 matching over 9 bases. Germline CDR1 reads DFQATT; CDR2 reads SNEGSKA (reference sequence). J was trimmed by 5 bases and V by 6 bases; bases with no gene match: 5. The CDR3 covers 13 residues. CDR3 residues: CSAGDREHQPQHF. CDR3 DNA: TGCAGTGCCGGGGACAGGGAGCATCAGCCCCAGCATTTT.

The table lists this clonotype with a few counts. The chain joins TRBV6-5 to TRBJ1-3, with 10 bases that match TRBD1. V lost 6 bases and J lost 0; bases outside the gene matches: 5. The CDR3 runs 16 residues. Germline V gene lookup returns CDR1 MNHEY and CDR2 SVGAGI. The CDR3 sequence: CASSPTGGLSGNTIYF. The CDR3 DNA reads as TGTGCCAGCAGCCCGACAGGGGGCCTCTCTGGAAACACCATATATTTT.

The CDR3 DNA follows: TGCGCCAGCAGCTTCGGGGACACCGGGGCCAACGTCCTGACTTTC. Protein: CASSFGDTGANVLTF. This chain links TRBV5-1 with TRBJ2-6, with D perhaps TRBD1 (6 bases). The CDR3 consists of 15 residues. V was shortened by 2 bases and J by 4 bases, with 10 bases between the two germline ends. Germline V gene data show CDR1 as SGHRS and CDR2 as YFSETQ.

This chain connects TRBV7-2 to TRBJ2-1; TRBD2 matches at 10 bases. V was clipped by 4 bases and J by 4 bases; unmatched bases: 7. Germline loops: CDR1 SGHTA, CDR2 FQGNSA. CDR3 length: 16 residues. CDR3 sequence reads: CASSSLSGRGYNEQFF. CDR3 in DNA: TGTGCCAGCAGCTCACTCAGCGGGAGGGGTTACAATGAGCAGTTCTTC.

V is TRBV20-1 and J is TRBJ1-1; weak D call: TRBD1 (5 bases). The germline V and J ends were trimmed by 0 bases and 11 bases, with 16 bases remaining between them. The CDR3 contains 13 residues. CDR1 and CDR2 (germline): DFQATT, SNEGSKA (reference sequence). This chain's CDR3 is CSARDLGDLRAFF. In nucleotides, the CDR3 is TGCAGTGCTAGAGATCTCGGGGACCTGCGGGCTTTCTTT.

This clonotype has more than one count but fewer than ten. The chain links TRBV20-1 to TRBJ2-7; D gene ambiguous. The CDR3 extends over 13 amino acids. V lost 3 bases, J lost 6 bases, and 15 bases lay in between. The germline gives CDR1 DFQATT, CDR2 SNEGSKA (reference sequence). The CDR3 bases are TGCAGTGCTAGGGACCACATCTCTCTCGAGCAGTACTTC. Amino acid sequence: CSARDHISLEQYF.

This clonotype was counted a few times. The V gene is TRBV20-1, the J gene TRBJ2-3; 10 nucleotides line up with TRBD2. This CDR3 comprises 13 residues. The junction had 6 bases not matched to a gene; V was cut back by 7 bases and J by 5 bases. In germline, CDR1 is DFQATT, CDR2 SNEGSKA (reference sequence). The CDR3 nucleotides are TGCAGTGAACAGGGACTAGCGCTAGATACGCAGTATTTT. As protein: CSEQGLALDTQYF.

This chain connects TRBV20-1 to TRBJ2-7, with D possibly TRBD2 on 5 matching bases. The V and J ends lost 3 bases and 4 bases respectively, with 13 bases between them. CDR1 and CDR2 (germline): DFQATT, SNEGSKA (reference sequence). This CDR3 contains 13 residues. CDR3 nucleotides: TGCAGTGCTAGGGGAGACCCCCAGTACGAGCAGTACTTC. Translation gives CSARGDPQYEQYF.

The chain combines TRBV6-5 with TRBJ1-2; TRBD1 might be the D (5 bases). The CDR3 extends over 17 amino acids. Deletions cut 0 bases from V and 7 bases from J, with 21 bases between. Germline loops: CDR1 MNHEY, CDR2 SVGAGI. The CDR3 DNA sequence: TGTGCCAGCAGTTACTCGTTACAGGAGGGTTACGTCGTTGGCTACACCTTC. It specifies CASSYSLQEGYVVGYTF.

V is TRBV5-1 and J is TRBJ2-7; D possibly corresponds to TRBD1 (5 bases). Trimming took 0 bases from V and 5 from J, leaving 15 bases between them. The V gene's germline CDR1 is SGHRS and CDR2 YFSETQ. The CDR3 extends over 15 amino acids. CDR3 sequence: CASSLVTAGRNEQYF. The CDR3 DNA reads as TGCGCCAGCAGCTTGGTGACAGCCGGAAGAAACGAGCAGTACTTC.

The chain employs TRBV12-3 or TRBV12-4 and TRBJ1-2; D not resolved. This CDR3 region has 15 residues. Trimming cost V 3 bases and J 3 bases, with 14 bases left between them. The CDR3 loop is CASSFGPPLHYGYTF. In DNA form, the CDR3 reads TGTGCCAGCAGTTTCGGCCCCCCGCTCCACTATGGCTACACCTTC.

This clonotype was found a few times. V and J are TRBV5-1 and TRBJ2-5; D may be TRBD2 (5 bases). The CDR3 consists of 12 residues. Trimming left V 5 bases short and J 3 bases short, with 8 bases between. Germline V gene data show CDR1 as SGHRS and CDR2 as YFSETQ. The CDR3 here is CASRFGEETQYF. The CDR3 DNA reads TGCGCCAGCAGGTTCGGGGAAGAGACCCAGTACTTC.

The sample holds a few counts of this clonotype. The chain recombines TRBV20-1 with TRBJ2-3; 7 nucleotides match TRBD1. Germline trimming cut 3 bases from V and 0 bases from J; bases unmatched to any gene: 0. Germline CDR1 DFQATT, CDR2 SNEGSKA (reference sequence). This CDR3 region has 13 residues. In DNA form, the CDR3 reads TGCAGTGCTAGGGACAGGAGCACAGATACGCAGTATTTT. As protein: CSARDRSTDTQYF.